Below, 26 T cell receptor beta chains from the same sample are listed, as sequenced in a study of T-cell memory formation after mild COVID-19 (dated by TCRdb to the early 2020s). Library method: 5' RACE. This sample was sequenced with an Illumina NovaSeq 6000. TCRdb handled the public reads itself, with Q25 trimming in fastp and clone calling in MiXCR, and kept productive beta chains. Identical CDR3 proteins give one entry, which carries the most common genes and DNA. This sample holds more than 100,000 distinct CDR3 sequences; roughly 6% were observed only once. The ten largest clonotypes hold approximately 2.1% of the sample. Sequencing was done on a sample of PBMCs or a T cell subset sorted from them (not recorded which). These receptor sequences come from an adult woman who had mild COVID-19 (a few samples of this study predate the infection). The sample titles of this study are shuffled in the database, so cell type and time point are left out; the donor was told from shared clones.

There are many counts of this clonotype. The gene calls are TRBV5-1 and TRBJ2-1; D may be TRBD1 or TRBD2 (6 bases each). Per germline, CDR1 SGHRS and CDR2 YFSETQ. Between the trimmed V and J ends, which lost 4 bases and 0 bases, there was a span of 11 bases. CDR3 length equals 15 residues. In DNA form, the CDR3 reads TGCGCCAGCAGCGAGGGGGGAGGCTCCTACAATGAGCAGTTCTTC. Amino acid sequence: CASSEGGGSYNEQFF.

This clonotype was observed many times. The V and J genes are TRBV19 and TRBJ1-4; the D is unclear. V lost 3 bases to trimming and J lost 0 bases, with 14 bases between them. The CDR3 is 17 residues long. Germline V gives CDR1 LNHDA, CDR2 SQIVND (reference sequence). This chain's CDR3 is CASSISGGDATNEKLFF. The DNA for the CDR3 is TGTGCCAGTAGTATTTCTGGCGGTGACGCAACTAATGAAAAACTGTTTTTT. The variable domain in full, completed from reference TRBV19 and TRBJ1-4, reads DGGITQSPKYLFRKEGQNVTLSCEQNLNHDAMYWYRQDPGQGLRLIYYSQIVNDFQKGDIAEGYSVSREKKESFPLTVTSAQKNPTAFYLCASSISGGDATNEKLFFGSGTQLSVL.

The sample holds a few counts of this clonotype. The rearrangement joins TRBV5-1 to TRBJ2-1; 9 nucleotides line up with TRBD2. The CDR3 length is 16 residues. J gave up 0 bases and V 6 bases, and 7 bases lay outside the gene matches. Germline lookup yields CDR1 SGHRS and CDR2 YFSETQ. CDR3 bases: TGCGCCAGCAATGGTTTAGCGGGAGCCTCCTACAATGAGCAGTTCTTC. This gives the protein CASNGLAGASYNEQFF.

This clonotype was counted only a few times. This chain joins TRBV2 and TRBJ2-1; 9 bases agree with TRBD2. This CDR3 has 14 amino acids. Germline V lookup: CDR1 SNHLY, CDR2 FYNNEI. V gave up 4 bases and J gave up 14 bases; unmatched junction bases: 12. CDR3: CASSVVLAGRMEFF. The CDR3 DNA is TGTGCCAGCAGTGTAGTCCTAGCGGGGAGGATGGAGTTCTTC.

This clonotype was seen a few times. The chain combines TRBV12-3 or TRBV12-4 with TRBJ2-5, with a possible D match to TRBD2 (6 bases). Trimming took 9 bases from V and 5 from J, leaving 22 bases between them. CDR3 length: 15 residues. DNA for the CDR3: TGTGCCAGTAATAAATGGGGGGTCGACGGCGAGACCCAGTACTTC. This gives the protein CASNKWGVDGETQYF.

This clonotype was picked up a small number of times. This rearrangement joins TRBV19 to TRBJ2-7, with 8 bases that match TRBD1. Per the germline V gene, CDR1 is LNHDA and CDR2 is SQIVND (reference sequence). The length of the CDR3 is 13 residues. The junction had 6 bases not matched to a gene; V was cut back by 5 bases and J by 6 bases. The CDR3 spells CASSDRGRGEQYF. Written as DNA, the CDR3 is TGTGCCAGTAGTGACAGGGGTCGTGGCGAGCAGTACTTC.

This chain connects TRBV7-2 to TRBJ1-5; 7 nucleotides agree with TRBD1. Per the germline V gene, CDR1 is SGHTA and CDR2 is FQGNSA. The length of the CDR3 is 14 residues. V shed 3 bases and J 4 bases; nucleotides not matched to a gene: 3. CDR3 region: CASSLPGQNQPQHF. For the CDR3, the DNA is TGTGCCAGCAGCTTGCCGGGACAGAATCAGCCCCAGCATTTT.

This clonotype was seen many times. The chain joins TRBV7-3 to TRBJ2-3; D is perhaps TRBD1 (5 bases). V lost 4 bases and J 4 bases, leaving 15 bases between the germline ends. The germline gives CDR1 SGHTA, CDR2 FQGTGA. The CDR3 covers 15 residues. CDR3 nucleotide sequence: TGTGCCAGCAGCTCCAGGACACGGAACGCAGATACGCAGTATTTT. It translates to CASSSRTRNADTQYF.

The CDR3 loop reads CSVVMSMNTEAFF. The CDR3 DNA reads TGCAGCGTCGTAATGAGTATGAACACTGAAGCTTTCTTT. This sequence joins TRBV20-1 and TRBJ1-1, with D uncertain. CDR3 size: 13 residues. Germline V gene lookup returns CDR1 DFQATT and CDR2 SNEGSKA (reference sequence).

The CDR3 sequence: CSATGTSGLSSYNEQFF. The CDR3 DNA reads as TGCAGTGCCACCGGGACTAGCGGGCTTAGCTCCTACAATGAGCAGTTCTTC. The chain uses TRBV20-1 and TRBJ2-1, with 12 bases identical to TRBD2. Germline CDR1 DFQATT, CDR2 SNEGSKA (reference sequence). V shed 6 bases and J 0 bases; nucleotides not matched to a gene: 9. CDR3 length equals 17 residues.

The chain is built from TRBV6-2 or TRBV6-3 and TRBJ1-5, with D possibly TRBD1 on 5 matching bases. V shed 0 bases and J shed 3 bases, with 12 bases lying between them. The CDR3 runs 16 residues. Germline CDR1 MNHEY, CDR2 SVGEGT. CDR3 in DNA: TGTGCCAGCAGTTACTCGGGGGGACTGATCAATCAGCCCCAGCATTTT. It yields the protein CASSYSGGLINQPQHF.

This clonotype was counted ten times or more. J is TRBJ2-3 and V is TRBV5-1, with D possibly being TRBD1 or TRBD2 (5 bases each). This CDR3 spans 16 amino acids. The V gene lost 2 bases and the J gene lost 3 bases, with 16 bases spanning the gap. From germline, CDR1 is SGHRS and CDR2 YFSETQ. CDR3 sequence: CASSLHLEGITDTQYF. DNA for the CDR3: TGCGCCAGCAGCTTACATCTCGAGGGGATAACAGATACGCAGTATTTT.

The V call is TRBV10-3, the J call TRBJ2-1; possibly TRBD1 for D (6 bases). V lost 2 bases and J 9 bases, leaving 14 bases between the germline ends. Germline CDR1 is ENHRY and CDR2 is SYGVKD. This CDR3 comprises 14 residues. The CDR3 region is CAISEPTGPGEQFF. Here the CDR3 DNA reads TGTGCCATCAGTGAGCCTACAGGGCCGGGTGAGCAGTTCTTC.

The table lists this clonotype with a few counts. V is TRBV29-1 and J is TRBJ1-2; 9 bases agree with TRBD1. This CDR3 has 14 amino acids. Germline trimming cut 2 bases from V and 6 bases from J; bases unmatched to any gene: 7. Looked up from germline, CDR1 is SQVTM and CDR2 is ANQGSEA. Here the CDR3 DNA reads TGCAGCGTTGAAACTACAGGGGGCGGGAATGGCTACACCTTC. This gives the protein CSVETTGGGNGYTF.

The chain uses TRBV5-1 and TRBJ2-1; TRBD2 aligns across 7 bases. V was clipped by 3 bases and J by 4 bases; unmatched bases: 4. The CDR3 covers 14 residues. Germline-derived CDR1 and CDR2 are SGHRS and YFSETQ. The CDR3 nucleotides are TGCGCCAGCAGCTCGGGAGGATCGTACAATGAGCAGTTCTTC. Amino acid sequence: CASSSGGSYNEQFF.

This clonotype was recorded at least ten times. CDR3 bases: TGTGCCAGCAGCCAAACCCATAGATTGACAGGGGAATACGAGCAGTACTTC. Translated: CASSQTHRLTGEYEQYF. The chain recombines TRBV4-2 with TRBJ2-7; 8 bases align to TRBD1. Germline CDR1 LGHNA, CDR2 YNFKEQ. Trimming removed 2 bases from V and 4 bases from J; junction bases left unmatched: 13. The length of the CDR3 is 17 residues.

This clonotype occurred many times. The chain links TRBV12-3 or TRBV12-4 to TRBJ1-4; no reliable D call. Trimming pared 1 base from V and 11 bases from J, leaving 11 bases between. This CDR3 comprises 13 residues. The CDR3 coding sequence is TGTGCCAGCAGTTTAGGTTCTTCGGGGAAACTGTTTTTT. It translates to CASSLGSSGKLFF.

This clonotype was seen ten or more times. The gene calls are TRBV7-2 and TRBJ1-1; 9 nucleotides line up with TRBD1. This CDR3 region has 19 residues. Germline V CDR1 and CDR2: SGHTA, FQGNSA. V lost 1 base and J lost 3; bases outside the gene matches: 15. The CDR3 reads CASSLGRTGARGWDTEAFF. CDR3 coding DNA: TGTGCCAGCAGCTTAGGAAGGACAGGGGCCCGGGGTTGGGACACTGAAGCTTTCTTT. Full variable domain (missing parts from reference TRBV7-2 and TRBJ1-1): GAGVSQSPSNKVTEKGKDVELRCDPISGHTALYWYRQSLGQGLEFLIYFQGNSAPDKSGLPSDRFSAERTGGSVSTLTIQRTQQEDSAVYLCASSLGRTGARGWDTEAFFGQGTRLTVV.

This chain joins TRBV30 and TRBJ1-1; D gene unclear. The CDR3 extends over 16 amino acids. V was trimmed by 4 bases and J by 1 base, leaving 19 bases between them. Germline V gene data show CDR1 as GTSNPN and CDR2 as SVGIG (reference sequence). CDR3 sequence (DNA): TGTGCCTGGAATGGACGAAGTGGAGTACGGAACACTGAAGCTTTCTTT. Amino acid sequence: CAWNGRSGVRNTEAFF.

This clonotype was recorded a few times. CDR3 DNA sequence: TGTGCCAGCAGCGCTCCTCTAGCGGGAGGAAGCTCCTACAATGAGCAGTTCTTC. Amino acid sequence: CASSAPLAGGSSYNEQFF. The rearrangement joins TRBV9 to TRBJ2-1; 11 bases fit TRBD2. Germline CDR1 and CDR2: SGDLS and YYNGEE. The CDR3 covers 18 residues. V trimming: 3 bases; J trimming: 0 bases; junction bases outside the gene matches: 8. Looking up the rest from reference TRBV9 and TRBJ2-1 gives the full variable domain: DSGVTQTPKHLITATGQRVTLRCSPRSGDLSVYWYQQSLDQGLQFLIQYYNGEERAKGNILERFSAQQFPDLHSELNLSSLELGDSALYFCASSAPLAGGSSYNEQFFGPGTRLTVL.

This chain joins TRBV7-9 and TRBJ2-4; 8 nucleotides match TRBD1. Germline-derived CDR1 and CDR2 are SEHNR and FQNEAQ (reference sequence). Trimming at V came to 0 bases and at J to 5 bases, leaving 3 bases not matched to a gene. The CDR3 has 15 amino acids. CDR3 region: CASSLASTGENIQYF. CDR3 coding DNA: TGTGCCAGCAGCTTAGCGTCGACAGGGGAAAACATTCAGTACTTC.

Only a few counts were recorded for this clonotype. This rearrangement joins TRBV25-1 to TRBJ2-5; possibly TRBD1 for D (6 bases). The V gene lost 1 base and the J gene lost 0 bases, with 12 bases spanning the gap. The CDR3 contains 16 residues. Germline CDR1 reads MGHDK; CDR2 reads SYGVNS. The CDR3 region is CASSELQGRDQETQYF. The CDR3 DNA reads TGTGCCAGCAGTGAATTACAGGGCAGGGACCAAGAGACCCAGTACTTC.

This clonotype has at least ten counts. The chain has TRBV5-1 and TRBJ2-1, with D unclear. This CDR3 comprises 13 residues. Looked up from germline, CDR1 is SGHRS and CDR2 is YFSETQ. Trimming pared 2 bases from V and 9 bases from J, leaving 12 bases between. CDR3 nucleotides: TGCGCCAGCAGCTTAGGCAATTCGGGTGAGCAGTTCTTC. As protein: CASSLGNSGEQFF.

This chain joins TRBV7-9 and TRBJ2-5, with a tentative D call TRBD2 (6 bases). CDR3 length: 16 residues. Germline assignment: CDR1 SEHNR and CDR2 FQNEAQ (reference sequence). Trimming stripped 3 bases from V and 5 bases from J, with 19 bases between. The CDR3 DNA reads as TGTGCCAGCAGCTTTGTATCTCGGGGGTTTGGCGAGACCCAGTACTTC. Translation gives CASSFVSRGFGETQYF.

At least ten counts were recorded for this clonotype. The chain combines TRBV6-5 with TRBJ1-1, with 8 nucleotides matching TRBD1. This CDR3 region has 15 residues. Looked up from germline, CDR1 is MNHEY and CDR2 is SVGAGI. Losses at the gene ends were 5 bases for V and 1 base for J; bases not matched to a gene: 6. The CDR3 is CASSTGGGKNTEAFF. In DNA form, the CDR3 reads TGTGCCAGCAGTACAGGGGGGGGAAAGAACACTGAAGCTTTCTTT.

The chain couples TRBV2 to TRBJ1-2, with D possibly being TRBD1 (6 bases). Trimming shortened V by 5 bases and J by 7 bases, and 14 bases separated the two germline ends. Germline CDR1 and CDR2: SNHLY and FYNNEI. This CDR3 comprises 13 residues. CDR3 loop: CASSKEQGSGYTF. The CDR3 DNA follows: TGTGCCAGCAGTAAAGAACAGGGTTCTGGCTACACCTTC.